The rows below give T cell receptor beta chains drawn from one sample of a study of shared clonotypes between healthy human individuals. Method: immunoSEQ multiplex PCR; TCRdb's copy keeps in-frame clones and lacks some. The repertoire has around 2.1 million clones, more than 85% of them found once; the top ten carry 1.7%. Material for sequencing was naive CD8+ T cells from PBMCs. The receptors were gathered from a man between 18 and 29 years old in good health. Some clones in this sample may be carry-over from other donors' samples. Both conserved end residues are part of each CDR3. The D gene is left open where the match is weak. Part of the rows lack a size; the others show once, few, many or a class for expanded clones.

clone size: .; J gene: TRBJ2-2; V gene: TRBV7-9; D gene: TRBD2; CDR3 protein: CASSLGTSGNTGELFF; CDR3 DNA: TGTGCCAGCAGCTTAGGGACTAGCGGAAACACCGGGGAGCTGTTTTTT
clone size: .; J gene: TRBJ2-5; V gene: TRBV30; D gene: TRBD1; CDR3 protein: CAWSVRGLQETQYF; CDR3 DNA: TGTGCCTGGAGTGTCAGGGGGCTCCAAGAGACCCAGTACTTC
clone size: .; J gene: TRBJ2-7; V gene: TRBV18; D gene: .; CDR3 protein: CASSPDRQGEQYF; CDR3 DNA: TGTGCCAGCTCACCAGATAGGCAGGGTGAGCAGTACTTC
clone size: .; J gene: TRBJ2-2; V gene: TRBV5-6; D gene: TRBD2; CDR3 protein: CASSLEGTSGSNGELFF; CDR3 DNA: TGTGCCAGCAGCTTGGAAGGGACTAGCGGGAGCAACGGGGAGCTGTTTTTT
clone size: once; J gene: TRBJ1-3; V gene: TRBV4-1; D gene: TRBD1; CDR3 protein: CASSQDSGTGGKGNTIYF; CDR3 DNA: TGCGCCAGCAGCCAAGATTCTGGGACAGGGGGCAAAGGAAACACCATATATTTT
clone size: .; J gene: TRBJ1-2; V gene: TRBV18; D gene: .; CDR3 protein: CASSPGGTYGYTF; CDR3 DNA: TGTGCCAGCTCACCCGGGGGTACCTATGGCTACACCTTC
clone size: .; J gene: TRBJ2-4; V gene: TRBV5-1; D gene: .; CDR3 protein: CASSAMGRDLANIQYF; CDR3 DNA: TGCGCCAGCAGCGCCATGGGCCGGGACCTCGCCAACATTCAGTACTTC
clone size: .; J gene: TRBJ2-7; V gene: TRBV19; D gene: TRBD2; CDR3 protein: CASSTPREGFHEQYF; CDR3 DNA: TGTGCCAGTAGCACCCCGCGGGAGGGATTCCACGAGCAGTACTTC
clone size: .; J gene: TRBJ1-1; V gene: TRBV27; D gene: .; CDR3 protein: CASSRQVYTEAFF; CDR3 DNA: TGTGCCAGCAGCCGACAGGTCTACACTGAAGCTTTCTTT
clone size: .; J gene: TRBJ2-7; V gene: TRBV6-5; D gene: .; CDR3 protein: CASSYEDSSYEQYF; CDR3 DNA: TGTGCCAGCAGTTACGAGGACAGCTCCTACGAGCAGTACTTC
clone size: .; J gene: TRBJ2-2; V gene: TRBV27; D gene: .; CDR3 protein: CASSFLRGNTGELFF; CDR3 DNA: TGTGCCAGCAGTTTTCTAAGGGGGAACACCGGGGAGCTGTTTTTT
clone size: .; J gene: TRBJ2-6; V gene: TRBV7-8; D gene: .; CDR3 protein: CASSHFGGSGANVLTF; CDR3 DNA: TGTGCCAGCAGCCACTTCGGAGGGTCTGGGGCCAACGTCCTGACTTTC
clone size: .; J gene: TRBJ2-2; V gene: TRBV13; D gene: .; CDR3 protein: CASSLGLVSGELFF; CDR3 DNA: TGTGCCAGCAGCTTAGGACTAGTGTCCGGGGAGCTGTTTTTT
clone size: .; J gene: TRBJ1-2; V gene: TRBV27; D gene: .; CDR3 protein: CASSFGGRGYGYTF; CDR3 DNA: TGTGCCAGCAGTTTTGGGGGGCGCGGCTATGGCTACACCTTC
clone size: .; J gene: TRBJ2-3; V gene: TRBV2; D gene: TRBD1; CDR3 protein: CASRGGQGRNTQYF; CDR3 DNA: TGTGCCAGCCGCGGGGGACAGGGGCGGAATACGCAGTATTTT
clone size: .; J gene: TRBJ2-3; V gene: TRBV28; D gene: TRBD2; CDR3 protein: CASSFRGGTDTQYF; CDR3 DNA: TGTGCCAGCAGTTTTCGGGGGGGCACAGATACGCAGTATTTT
clone size: .; J gene: TRBJ1-3; V gene: TRBV9; D gene: TRBD1; CDR3 protein: CASSESPEQGATGNTIYF; CDR3 DNA: TGTGCCAGCAGCGAGTCACCTGAACAGGGGGCCACTGGAAACACCATATATTTT
clone size: .; J gene: TRBJ2-5; V gene: TRBV7-9; D gene: TRBD1; CDR3 protein: CASSLPPGQQETQYF; CDR3 DNA: TGTGCCAGCAGCTTACCACCGGGACAGCAAGAGACCCAGTACTTC
clone size: .; J gene: TRBJ2-3; V gene: TRBV2; D gene: TRBD2; CDR3 protein: CASAWLADDENTQYF; CDR3 DNA: TGTGCCAGCGCTTGGCTAGCGGACGACGAAAATACGCAGTATTTT
clone size: .; J gene: TRBJ2-7; V gene: TRBV27; D gene: .; CDR3 protein: CASSRGSSYEQYF; CDR3 DNA: TGTGCCAGCAGTCGGGGCAGCTCCTACGAGCAGTACTTC
clone size: .; J gene: TRBJ2-7; V gene: TRBV5-1; D gene: TRBD2; CDR3 protein: CASSPRGTSGIYEQYF; CDR3 DNA: TGCGCCAGCAGCCCGCGGGGGACTAGCGGGATATACGAGCAGTACTTC
clone size: once; J gene: TRBJ2-2; V gene: TRBV6-4; D gene: .; CDR3 protein: CASSDLAGTGELFF; CDR3 DNA: TGTGCCAGCAGTGACCTTGCGGGGACCGGGGAGCTGTTTTTT
clone size: .; J gene: TRBJ2-1; V gene: TRBV4-3; D gene: TRBD2; CDR3 protein: CASSQEGLAGAYNEQFF; CDR3 DNA: TGCGCCAGCAGCCAAGAAGGTTTAGCGGGAGCCTACAATGAGCAGTTCTTC
clone size: .; J gene: TRBJ2-1; V gene: TRBV14; D gene: .; CDR3 protein: CASSPTSLFTSRLSYNEQFF; CDR3 DNA: TGTGCCAGCAGCCCCACCAGCCTTTTCACTAGCCGACTCTCCTACAATGAGCAGTTCTTC
clone size: .; J gene: TRBJ2-1; V gene: TRBV25-1; D gene: TRBD2; CDR3 protein: CASSDRGDGVPYNEQFF; CDR3 DNA: TGTGCCAGCAGTGATCGGGGGGATGGTGTCCCCTACAATGAGCAGTTCTTC
clone size: .; J gene: TRBJ2-7; V gene: TRBV29-1; D gene: .; CDR3 protein: CSVQERTVSYEQYF; CDR3 DNA: TGCAGCGTTCAAGAAAGGACAGTCTCCTACGAGCAGTACTTC
clone size: .; J gene: TRBJ2-3; V gene: TRBV5-1; D gene: TRBD1; CDR3 protein: CASSSGQGDDTQYF; CDR3 DNA: TGCGCCAGCAGCTCTGGACAGGGGGACGATACGCAGTATTTT
clone size: .; J gene: TRBJ2-5; V gene: TRBV4-1; D gene: .; CDR3 protein: CASRASSGETQYF; CDR3 DNA: TGCGCCAGCCGGGCGAGCTCAGGGGAGACCCAGTACTTC
clone size: .; J gene: TRBJ2-5; V gene: TRBV2; D gene: .; CDR3 protein: CASSERGETQYF; CDR3 DNA: TGTGCCAGCAGTGAACGGGGCGAGACCCAGTACTTC
clone size: few; J gene: TRBJ1-2; V gene: TRBV12-5; D gene: .; CDR3 protein: CASGLVNDYGYTF; CDR3 DNA: TGTGCTAGTGGTTTGGTAAACGACTATGGCTACACCTTC
clone size: .; J gene: TRBJ1-3; V gene: TRBV28; D gene: .; CDR3 protein: CASSPHTSLSGNTIYF; CDR3 DNA: TGTGCCAGCAGTCCCCATACAAGCCTCTCTGGAAACACCATATATTTT
clone size: .; J gene: TRBJ2-1; V gene: TRBV9; D gene: TRBD1; CDR3 protein: CASSVDRGNEQFF; CDR3 DNA: TGTGCCAGCAGCGTGGACAGGGGCAATGAGCAGTTCTTC
clone size: .; J gene: TRBJ2-1; V gene: TRBV4-1; D gene: .; CDR3 protein: CASSQDLGVEQFF; CDR3 DNA: TGCGCCAGCAGCCAAGATCTTGGAGTAGAGCAGTTCTTC
clone size: .; J gene: TRBJ1-1; V gene: TRBV7-2; D gene: .; CDR3 protein: CASSPRRWEGTEAFF; CDR3 DNA: TGTGCCAGCAGCCCCAGGAGGTGGGAGGGCACTGAAGCTTTCTTT
clone size: once; J gene: TRBJ2-3; V gene: TRBV5-1; D gene: .; CDR3 protein: CASSFRGASTDTQYF; CDR3 DNA: TGCGCCAGCAGCTTTCGGGGCGCTAGCACAGATACGCAGTATTTT
clone size: once; J gene: TRBJ2-1; V gene: TRBV7-9; D gene: .; CDR3 protein: CASSRLGRGNEQFF; CDR3 DNA: TGTGCCAGCAGCCGCCTCGGTCGTGGCAATGAGCAGTTCTTC
clone size: .; J gene: TRBJ2-3; V gene: TRBV6-5; D gene: .; CDR3 protein: CASSRLASGTDTQYF; CDR3 DNA: TGTGCCAGCAGCCGCCTCGCGTCGGGCACAGATACGCAGTATTTT
clone size: .; J gene: TRBJ2-7; V gene: TRBV28; D gene: .; CDR3 protein: CASSRVTFSIYEQYF; CDR3 DNA: TGTGCCAGCAGCCGTGTAACATTCTCAATCTACGAGCAGTACTTC
clone size: .; J gene: TRBJ2-1; V gene: TRBV15; D gene: .; CDR3 protein: CATSREASYNEQFF; CDR3 DNA: TGTGCCACCAGCAGAGAGGCCTCCTACAATGAGCAGTTCTTC
clone size: few; J gene: TRBJ2-1; V gene: TRBV19; D gene: TRBD1; CDR3 protein: CASSLGQGYNEQFF; CDR3 DNA: TGTGCCAGTAGTCTGGGACAGGGATACAATGAGCAGTTCTTC
clone size: .; J gene: TRBJ2-1; V gene: TRBV5-1; D gene: TRBD2; CDR3 protein: CASTPRGGLWFF; CDR3 DNA: TGCGCCAGCACCCCCCGGGGGGGGTTGTGGTTCTTC